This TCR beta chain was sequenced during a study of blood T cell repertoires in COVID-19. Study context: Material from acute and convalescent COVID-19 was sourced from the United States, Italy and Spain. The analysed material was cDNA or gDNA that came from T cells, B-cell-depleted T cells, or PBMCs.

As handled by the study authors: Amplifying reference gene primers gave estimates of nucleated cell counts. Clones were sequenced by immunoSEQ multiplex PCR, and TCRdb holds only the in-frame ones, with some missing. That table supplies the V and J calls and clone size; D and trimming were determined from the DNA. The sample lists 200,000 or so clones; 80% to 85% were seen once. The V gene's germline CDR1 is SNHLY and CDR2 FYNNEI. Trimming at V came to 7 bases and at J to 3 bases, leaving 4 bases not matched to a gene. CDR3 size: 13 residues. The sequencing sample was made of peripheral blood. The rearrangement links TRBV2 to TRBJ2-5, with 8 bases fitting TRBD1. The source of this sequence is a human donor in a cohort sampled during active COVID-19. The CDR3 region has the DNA TGTGCCAGCACTGGGGGACAGGAAGAGACCCAGTACTTC. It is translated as CASTGGQEETQYF. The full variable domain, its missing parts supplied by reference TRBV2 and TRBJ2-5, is EPEVTQTPSHQVTQMGQEVILRCVPISNHLYFYWYRQILGQKVEFLVSFYNNEISEKSEIFDDQFSVERPDGSNFTLKIRSTKLEDSAMYFCASTGGQEETQYFGPGTRLLVL.